What follows are 27 T cell receptor beta chains derived from one specimen sequenced in a study of vaccination effects on CD4 cells after COVID-19. When ten to eleven days of culture had elapsed, CD4+ T cells were isolated. Data came from immunoSEQ multiplex PCR; TCRdb stores just in-frame clones and leaves some out. The repertoire has 70,000 or so clones, approximately 77% of them found once; the top ten carry roughly 1.9%. The antigens of these receptors remain unknown. Sequencing was performed on CD4+ T cells from PBMCs cultured without peptide, taken before COVID-19 vaccination. The receptors were gathered from a human donor who received a COVID-19 vaccine.

This sequence joins TRBV7-9 and TRBJ1-1; D gene unclear. CDR1 SEHNR and CDR2 FQNEAQ come from the germline V gene (reference sequence). The CDR3 sequence is 12 residues long. V gave up 1 base and J gave up 5 bases, with 5 bases separating them. The CDR3 DNA reads TGTGCCAGCAGCTTAGAGCAGACTGAAGCTTTCTTT. Encoded protein: CASSLEQTEAFF.

The rearrangement joins TRBV6-2 or TRBV6-3 to TRBJ2-1; no clear D. There are 12 residues in the CDR3. Trimming left V 0 bases short and J 10 bases short, with 7 bases between. The germline CDR1 and CDR2 sequences are MNHEY and SVGEGT. The CDR3 is CASSYSNYEQFF. CDR3 in DNA: TGTGCCAGCAGTTACTCGAATTACGAGCAGTTCTTC.

V is TRBV7-2 and J is TRBJ1-1; 7 bases agree with TRBD1. V lost 5 bases and J lost 1; bases outside the gene matches: 4. Looked up from germline, CDR1 is SGHTA and CDR2 is FQGNSA. The CDR3 covers 14 residues. CDR3 region: CASSPGQANTEAFF. CDR3 nucleotides: TGTGCCAGCAGCCCCGGACAGGCGAACACTGAAGCTTTCTTT. Using reference TRBV7-2 and TRBJ1-1 for the parts outside the CDR3, the full variable domain is GAGVSQSPSNKVTEKGKDVELRCDPISGHTALYWYRQSLGQGLEFLIYFQGNSAPDKSGLPSDRFSAERTGGSVSTLTIQRTQQEDSAVYLCASSPGQANTEAFFGQGTRLTVV.

The chain carries TRBV29-1 and TRBJ2-6; D not resolved. Germline loops: CDR1 SQVTM, CDR2 ANQGSEA. Trimming removed 3 bases from V and 0 bases from J, with 6 bases in between. CDR3 size: 14 residues. CDR3 region: CSVDQSSGANVLTF. In DNA, the CDR3 is TGCAGCGTTGACCAGAGCTCTGGGGCCAACGTCCTGACTTTC.

V gene TRBV18 combines with J gene TRBJ2-5, with 7 bases identical to TRBD2. Germline V gene sequence: CDR1 KGHSH, CDR2 LQKENI. The CDR3 has 15 amino acids. The V gene end was trimmed by 3 bases and the J gene end by 5 bases; junction bases not matched to a gene: 9. This CDR3 is CASSPASGVVETQYF. The CDR3 DNA sequence: TGTGCCAGCTCACCGGCCAGCGGGGTAGTTGAGACCCAGTACTTC.

V usage is TRBV6-5 and J usage is TRBJ1-5; 10 nucleotides line up with TRBD1. The CDR3 runs 14 residues. CDR1 and CDR2 from the germline V gene are MNHEY and SVGAGI. V gave up 6 bases and J gave up 10 bases; unmatched junction bases: 9. The CDR3 reads CASRPGQGLSPQHF. DNA of the CDR3: TGTGCCAGCAGGCCGGGACAGGGGCTTAGCCCCCAGCATTTT.

The chain carries TRBV24-1 and TRBJ2-3, with 13 bases lining up with TRBD2. The germline V gene encodes CDR1 KGHDR and CDR2 SFDVKD. The CDR3 is 18 amino acids. The J segment lost 5 bases and the V segment lost 3 bases, leaving 10 bases of the junction unmatched. The CDR3 here is CATSDPTPGTSGVDTQYF. CDR3 nucleotides: TGTGCCACCAGTGATCCGACTCCCGGGACTAGCGGGGTAGATACGCAGTATTTT.

The J gene is TRBJ2-7, the V gene TRBV10-3; D not certain. V was shortened by 4 bases and J by 2 bases, with 9 bases between the two germline ends. In germline, CDR1 is ENHRY, CDR2 SYGVKD. CDR3 length equals 13 residues. In nucleotides, the CDR3 is TGTGCCATCAGTGGATCAGAAGCCTACGAGCAGTACGTC. It encodes CAISGSEAYEQYV.

The chain carries TRBV30 and TRBJ2-2; 10 bases match TRBD2. Germline CDR1 and CDR2: GTSNPN and SVGIG (reference sequence). The CDR3 runs to 13 residues. V was clipped by 4 bases and J by 4 bases; unmatched bases: 0. CDR3 region: CAWTSGGTGELFF. The DNA for the CDR3 is TGTGCCTGGACTAGCGGGGGCACCGGGGAGCTGTTTTTT.

This clone was counted only a few times. The V call is TRBV5-1, the J call TRBJ2-2, with a tentative D call TRBD1 (5 bases). Germline V lookup: CDR1 SGHRS, CDR2 YFSETQ. The germline V and J ends were trimmed by 3 bases and 6 bases, with 12 bases remaining between them. CDR3 length: 14 amino acids. The CDR3 loop is CASSWGTSAGELFF. The CDR3 nucleotides are TGCGCCAGCAGCTGGGGCACGTCGGCCGGGGAGCTGTTTTTT.

The gene calls are TRBV6-1 and TRBJ2-5; no firm D call. Per germline, CDR1 MNHNS and CDR2 SASEGT. The V gene lost 1 base and the J gene lost 6 bases, with 12 bases spanning the gap. The CDR3 contains 14 residues. The CDR3 DNA sequence: TGTGCCAGCAGTGAAGGGGTGGGTGTAAAGACCCAGTACTTC. Amino acid sequence: CASSEGVGVKTQYF.

This clone turned up a few times. The V and J genes are TRBV5-1 and TRBJ2-7; D call uncertain. In germline, CDR1 is SGHRS, CDR2 YFSETQ. The germline V and J ends were trimmed by 0 bases and 2 bases, with 9 bases remaining between them. CDR3 length: 14 residues. The CDR3 loop reads CASSLDGSTYEQYV. The CDR3 nucleotides are TGCGCCAGCAGCTTGGACGGCAGTACCTACGAGCAGTACGTC.

The chain links TRBV28 to TRBJ1-2; possible D gene TRBD1, 6 bases. V lost 5 bases and J lost 5, with 12 bases in between. CDR1 MDHEN and CDR2 SYDVKM come from the germline V gene. CDR3 length equals 13 residues. DNA of the CDR3: TGTGCCAGCAGTCCTGGACAGCGTTATGGCTACACCTTC. Translated: CASSPGQRYGYTF.

The V and J genes are TRBV10-2 and TRBJ2-3; no clear D gene. Trimming took off 3 bases at V and 0 bases at J, with 10 bases between the two ends. From germline, CDR1 is WSHSY and CDR2 SAAADI. The CDR3 totals 15 residues. Here the CDR3 reads CASSDLGTSTDTQYF. For the CDR3, the DNA is TGCGCCAGCAGTGATCTGGGAACTAGCACAGATACGCAGTATTTT.

This chain joins TRBV6-5 and TRBJ1-4; no definite D call. The germline V gene has CDR1 MNHEY and CDR2 SVGAGI. V lost 3 bases to trimming and J lost 0 bases, with 8 bases between them. This CDR3 spans 15 amino acids. The CDR3 spells CASSYRSATNEKLFF. CDR3 sequence (DNA): TGTGCCAGCAGTTATCGGTCTGCAACTAATGAAAAACTGTTTTTT.

The table lists this clone with a count of one. The rearrangement joins TRBV30 to TRBJ1-5, with 7 bases aligning to TRBD1. The CDR3 spans 14 residues. The germline V gene encodes CDR1 GTSNPN and CDR2 SVGIG (reference sequence). V was clipped by 0 bases and J by 5 bases; unmatched bases: 4. The CDR3 loop reads CAWSVGTVDQPQHF. The CDR3 DNA follows: TGTGCCTGGAGTGTCGGGACAGTTGATCAGCCCCAGCATTTT.

In this sample, this clone turned up a few times. This chain joins TRBV4-1 and TRBJ2-7, with D possibly TRBD1 on 6 matching bases. The ends were cut back, 0 bases at V and 3 bases at J, with 15 bases in the middle. This CDR3 is 16 amino acids long. Per the germline V gene, CDR1 is MGHRA and CDR2 is YSYEKL. The CDR3: CASSQEGRQGYYEQYV. The DNA for the CDR3 is TGCGCCAGCAGCCAAGAAGGCCGGCAGGGGTACTACGAGCAGTACGTC.

As for this clone: At the DNA level, this CDR3 is encoded by other sequences in the same sample as well. The DNA of the CDR3 is TGTGCCAGCAGTTTAAGACAGAGCACAGATACGCAGTATTTT. It codes for CASSLRQSTDTQYF. This chain connects TRBV28 to TRBJ2-3, with D maybe TRBD1 (5 bases). This CDR3 region has 14 residues. Germline lookup yields CDR1 MDHEN and CDR2 SYDVKM. Trimming pared 2 bases from V and 0 bases from J, leaving 6 bases between. Full variable domain (outside the CDR3, taken from reference TRBV28 and TRBJ2-3): DVKVTQSSRYLVKRTGEKVFLECVQDMDHENMFWYRQDPGLGLRLIYFSYDVKMKEKGDIPEGYSVSREKKERFSLILESASTNQTSMYLCASSLRQSTDTQYFGPGTRLTVL.

This chain connects TRBV18 to TRBJ2-7, with 11 bases that match TRBD1. This CDR3 is 15 amino acids long. V shed 3 bases and J 2 bases; nucleotides not matched to a gene: 3. Germline values: CDR1 KGHSH, CDR2 LQKENI. This CDR3 is CASSPGTGGAYEQYV. The CDR3 DNA reads as TGTGCCAGCTCACCCGGGACAGGGGGTGCCTACGAGCAGTACGTC.

The chain has TRBV4-3 and TRBJ2-3; D gene ambiguous. Germline assignment: CDR1 LGHNA and CDR2 YSLEER. V was trimmed by 0 bases and J by 3 bases, leaving 13 bases between them. The CDR3 length is 16 residues. The CDR3 sequence: CASSQETWSLTDTQYF. CDR3 sequence (DNA): TGCGCCAGCAGCCAAGAAACCTGGAGCCTGACAGATACGCAGTATTTT.

The V and J genes are TRBV7-2 and TRBJ1-1; TRBD1 aligns across 8 bases. After removal of 6 bases from V and 0 bases from J, the junction contained 9 bases not matched to a gene. The CDR3 runs to 16 residues. The germline V gene has CDR1 SGHTA and CDR2 FQGNSA. The CDR3 region is CASRPPNRGMNTEAFF. The CDR3 DNA is TGTGCCAGCAGACCCCCGAACAGGGGGATGAACACTGAAGCTTTCTTT.

The chain uses TRBV2 and TRBJ1-1; D is unresolved. Trimming cost V 0 bases and J 8 bases, with 10 bases left between them. The CDR3 is 13 residues long. Germline V gene data show CDR1 as SNHLY and CDR2 as FYNNEI. The CDR3 DNA sequence: TGTGCCAGCAGTGAAGCGCTTCGGGGAGAAGCTTTCTTT. This sequence encodes CASSEALRGEAFF. The full variable domain, its missing parts supplied by reference TRBV2 and TRBJ1-1, is EPEVTQTPSHQVTQMGQEVILRCVPISNHLYFYWYRQILGQKVEFLVSFYNNEISEKSEIFDDQFSVERPDGSNFTLKIRSTKLEDSAMYFCASSEALRGEAFFGQGTRLTVV.

The chain has TRBV24-1 and TRBJ2-3; 8 bases fit TRBD1. From germline, CDR1 is KGHDR and CDR2 SFDVKD. With 1 base clipped from V and 5 bases from J, the junction kept 1 base outside the gene matches. The CDR3 covers 14 residues. CDR3 region: CATSDFDRGDTQYF. CDR3 coding DNA: TGTGCCACCAGTGATTTTGACAGGGGAGATACGCAGTATTTT.

J is TRBJ2-2 and V is TRBV14; the match to TRBD1 covers 7 bases. J lost 5 bases, V lost 4 bases, and 7 bases had no gene match. CDR1 and CDR2 (germline): SGHDN, FVKESK. This CDR3 spans 15 amino acids. CDR3 nucleotides: TGTGCCAGCAGCCCGAACAGGGGTGGAACCGGGGAGCTGTTTTTT. The encoded protein is CASSPNRGGTGELFF.

The chain is built from TRBV3-1 (or the pseudogene TRBV3-2) and TRBJ2-2; D is uncertain. This CDR3 spans 13 amino acids. The V end lost 5 bases, the J end lost 4 bases, and 8 bases lay between the germline ends. Germline CDR1 reads LGHDT; CDR2 reads YNNKEL (reference sequence). CDR3 nucleotide sequence: TGTGCCAGCAGCGGAGTGGGCACCGGGGAGCTGTTTTTT. Amino acid sequence: CASSGVGTGELFF.

The chain employs TRBV7-8 and TRBJ1-2; a weak D match, TRBD1 (5 bases). Germline CDR1 is SGHVS and CDR2 is FQNEAQ. The CDR3 covers 13 residues. The V and J ends lost 7 bases and 6 bases respectively, with 15 bases between them. The CDR3 DNA reads as TGTGCCAGCACCCCGGCAGGGAGGAATGGCTACACCTTC. The encoded protein is CASTPAGRNGYTF.

This clone was seen a single time. V is TRBV6-5 and J is TRBJ1-1; a weak D match, TRBD1 (6 bases). With 0 bases removed from V and 1 base from J, the gap between germline ends came to 12 bases. Germline V gene lookup returns CDR1 MNHEY and CDR2 SVGAGI. The CDR3 is made up of 16 amino acids. The CDR3 region is CASSYSDSPPNTEAFF. CDR3 DNA sequence: TGTGCCAGCAGTTACTCGGACAGTCCTCCGAACACTGAAGCTTTCTTT.